This passage covers 9 T cell receptor beta chains from one sample sequenced in a study of blood T cell repertoires in COVID-19. Sequencing used immunoSEQ multiplex PCR; TCRdb keeps in-frame clones, though not all of them. The profile shows about 220,000 clones, around 90% of them singletons. Sequenced sample: PBMCs or T cells enriched from blood (not recorded which). These receptors were obtained from a man aged 30 to 39 who had been exposed to COVID-19.

This clone was observed a single time. The chain carries TRBV2 and TRBJ1-5; D remains ambiguous. Germline V gives CDR1 SNHLY, CDR2 FYNNEI. V dropped 6 bases and J dropped 2 bases, with 11 bases sitting between them. The CDR3 spans 14 residues. CDR3 in amino acids: CASRAYGGNQPQHF. The CDR3 DNA sequence: TGTGCCAGCAGGGCCTACGGGGGCAATCAGCCCCAGCATTTT.

Only one count was recorded for this clone. The rearrangement joins TRBV2 to TRBJ1-5, with 7 bases identical to TRBD1. There are 14 residues in the CDR3. Germline loops: CDR1 SNHLY, CDR2 FYNNEI. Trimming at V came to 5 bases and at J to 7 bases, leaving 8 bases not matched to a gene. CDR3 sequence: CASSFTGDWQPQHF. DNA of the CDR3: TGTGCCAGCAGTTTCACAGGGGATTGGCAGCCCCAGCATTTT. Full variable domain (rest looked up from reference TRBV2 and TRBJ1-5): EPEVTQTPSHQVTQMGQEVILRCVPISNHLYFYWYRQILGQKVEFLVSFYNNEISEKSEIFDDQFSVERPDGSNFTLKIRSTKLEDSAMYFCASSFTGDWQPQHFGDGTRLSIL.

CDR3 amino acids: CASSILSGRRDFANTGELFF. The CDR3 coding sequence is TGTGCCAGTAGTATATTGTCGGGTCGTCGGGATTTTGCGAACACCGGGGAGCTGTTTTTT. The chain recombines TRBV19 with TRBJ2-2; perhaps TRBD2 as D (5 bases). The V end lost 2 bases, the J end lost 0 bases, and 22 bases lay between the germline ends. Germline CDR1 reads LNHDA; CDR2 reads SQIVND (reference sequence). The CDR3 is made up of 20 amino acids.

The chain has TRBV25-1 and TRBJ2-3; possible D gene TRBD1, 5 bases. Germline loops: CDR1 MGHDK, CDR2 SYGVNS. This CDR3 is built from 15 residues. V was shortened by 4 bases and J by 4 bases, with 15 bases between the two germline ends. The DNA for the CDR3 is TGTGCCAGCAGTGGGAACAAGGGGCGCCCAGATACGCAGTATTTT. It encodes CASSGNKGRPDTQYF.

The chain combines TRBV5-1 with TRBJ1-1, with 8 bases lining up with TRBD1. CDR1 SGHRS and CDR2 YFSETQ come from the germline V gene. The ends lost 3 bases at V and 11 bases at J; junction bases unmatched: 3. This CDR3 comprises 11 residues. The CDR3 region is CASSSTGEAFF. The CDR3 DNA follows: TGCGCCAGCAGCTCGACAGGGGAGGCTTTCTTT.

The chain carries TRBV5-1 and TRBJ1-1, with 9 bases aligning to TRBD1. This CDR3 is built from 15 residues. The V and J ends lost 4 bases and 1 base, in that order; junction bases with no gene match: 5. CDR1 and CDR2 from the germline V gene are SGHRS and YFSETQ. The CDR3 reads CASSGTGMKNTEAFF. CDR3 in DNA: TGCGCCAGCAGCGGGACAGGGATGAAGAACACTGAAGCTTTCTTT.

The CDR3 here is CASQGTGENSPLHF. The CDR3 DNA reads as TGTGCCAGCCAGGGAACTGGGGAAAATTCACCCCTCCACTTT. This sequence joins TRBV6-5 and TRBJ1-6; tentative D call: TRBD1 (5 bases). Germline CDR1 MNHEY, CDR2 SVGAGI. The CDR3 is made up of 14 amino acids. The V gene lost 8 bases and the J gene lost 7 bases, with 15 bases spanning the gap.

CDR3 loop: CASSPAASSYEQYF. Written as DNA, the CDR3 is TGCGCCAGCAGCCCGGCAGCGAGCTCCTACGAGCAGTACTTC. J is TRBJ2-7 and V is TRBV5-1; D gene uncertain. The germline V and J ends were trimmed by 4 bases and 0 bases, with 11 bases remaining between them. This CDR3 has 14 residues. CDR1 SGHRS and CDR2 YFSETQ come from the germline V gene. Variable domain in full (rest from reference TRBV5-1 and TRBJ2-7): KAGVTQTPRYLIKTRGQQVTLSCSPISGHRSVSWYQQTPGQGLQFLFEYFSETQRNKGNFPGRFSGRQFSNSRSEMNVSTLELGDSALYLCASSPAASSYEQYFGPGTRLTVT.

V is TRBV19 and J is TRBJ1-2, with TRBD1 matching over 7 bases. This CDR3 has 12 amino acids. V gave up 8 bases and J gave up 5 bases; unmatched junction bases: 5. CDR1 and CDR2 (germline): LNHDA, SQIVND (reference sequence). CDR3 coding DNA: TGTGCCAGTGAACAGGGGCTATATGGCTACACCTTC. Protein sequence: CASEQGLYGYTF.